Given below is one T cell receptor beta chain in context. The antigen is not known. This entry is derived from a study of T-cell reconstitution after alpha-beta-depleted transplantation in children. Unique molecular identifiers tagged the TCRbeta library. TCRdb re-derived calls from the PCR reads in MiXCR, one entry per CDR3 protein. Among 700,000 or so distinct CDR3 sequences listed, around 13% were seen once. CDR1 is SQVTM and CDR2 is ANQGSEA in the germline V gene. CDR3 length equals 15 residues. Study-wide results and caveats: The main origin of T-cell counts and diversity one year after transplant was newly produced T cells.

The clonotype comes from a girl aged 2-9 years with congenital amegakaryocytic thrombocytopenia, due to receive a stem cell transplant. Sequenced here: PBMCs, sampled before TCRalphabeta/CD19-depleted stem cell transplant. J is TRBJ2-7 and V is TRBV29-1; D might be TRBD2 (7 bases). CDR3 in amino acids: CRPIGGRFLCDEQYF. CDR3 sequence (DNA): TGCAGGCCCATCGGGGGGCGCTTTTTATGCGACGAGCAGTACTTC.